This T cell receptor (beta chain) was captured by sequencing in a study of CD8 T cells in Susac syndrome (dated by TCRdb to about 2019). Regarding the study in general: Of the Susac syndrome patients who were sequenced, about six had clinically active disease and roughly eight were in clinical remission. Whether CD8+ T cell activation and differentiation in Susac syndrome was antigen driven was tested using repertoire sequencing. At blood withdrawal, Susac syndrome patients were either therapy-naive, taking corticosteroids (in some cases with IVIg as well), or taking IVIg alone. Beyond this particular receptor, the publication reports: The study acknowledged that relatively few individuals were included in the TCR sequencing and HLA analysis. The CD4+ T cell repertoire of patients with Susac syndrome showed no detectable clonal expansion.

Notes on this clonotype: The target of this receptor is not known. The input lacks base qualities; no much larger clone sits a single base away.

The germline V and J ends show losses of 1 base and 0 bases respectively, and no gene match explains 12 bases of the junction. The CDR3, cysteine through phenylalanine, is 20 amino acids long. The read is trimmed to its CDR3 DNA, 60 bases read in frame from base 1. Based on the germline V gene, the CDR1 and CDR2 sequences are SNHLY and FYNNEI. RNA was extracted with the RNeasy kit and roughly 0.45 to 1 ug was reverse transcribed using random hexamers. The immunoSEQ multiplex PCR assay, covering 54 Vbeta and 13 Jbeta segments, was used to amplify TCR beta CDR3 regions. PCR amplification bias was corrected using a synthetic template baseline for primer optimization and computational correction. The paper's data handling went like this. Reads were annotated to V, D and J genes according to IMGT and were analyzed with immunoSEQ Analyzer, with only productive sequences retained. Clonality was calculated as one minus the Shannon entropy normalized by log2 of the number of productive unique sequences. For each patient and control, public and private clones were evaluated among the 100 most prevalent clones. A clone was defined as Susac-specific if it was absent from the healthy and MS cohorts, from over a thousand published viral clones and from other ImmuneACCESS disease sequences. TCRdb reprocessing: public reads trimmed at Q25 with fastp, clones called with MiXCR, in-frame beta chains kept. Each entry is one CDR3 protein sequence, shown with its most common DNA and genes. TCRdb, rather than the study authors, made the V and J calls. This sample has 55,000 to 75,000 distinct CDR3 sequences in its table, and 93% of those were observed once. The ten largest clones add up to roughly 0.15% of the sample.

Peripheral blood CD8+ and CD4+ T cells from healthy donors, Susac syndrome patients and multiple sclerosis patients were profiled using high-throughput TCR beta sequencing. Susac syndrome patients met recently defined diagnostic criteria for definite or probable disease. CD8+ TEMRA cells were enriched by FACS, while bulk CD8+ and CD4+ T cells were purified by magnetic negative isolation. Blood was collected in EDTA tubes and processed within 24 hours, with PBMCs isolated through density gradient centrifugation. PBMCs intended for TCR sequencing were cryopreserved in liquid nitrogen and thawed later in a water bath at 37 degrees C. The sorted or isolated CD4+, CD8+ and CD8+ TEMRA cells had a purity of 90% or higher.

The clonotype originates from a human donor with Susac syndrome. The sample consisted of CD4+ T cells from PBMCs. The chain is made from TRBV2 and TRBJ2-7, with 13 bases in between that match TRBD2. The nucleotide sequence is given as TGTGCCAGCAGTGAAGTGGGACTAGCGGGGTTAATAAGAAACTCCTACGAGCAGTACTTC. This translates into CASSEVGLAGLIRNSYEQYF. When the CDR3 is completed using the reference TRBV2 and TRBJ2-7 genes on either side, the full variable domain is EPEVTQTPSHQVTQMGQEVILRCVPISNHLYFYWYRQILGQKVEFLVSFYNNEISEKSEIFDDQFSVERPDGSNFTLKIRSTKLEDSAMYFCASSEVGLAGLIRNSYEQYFGPGTRLTVT.